This section outlines one T cell receptor beta chain sequence together with its context. Sequenced by immunoSEQ multiplex PCR; TCRdb stores in-frame clones only, minus some. The repertoire holds some 240,000 clones, about 90% seen once, with over 0.95% in the top ten. The junction had 5 bases not matched to a gene; V was cut back by 3 bases and J by 3 bases. CDR3 length equals 15 residues. CDR1 MDHEN and CDR2 SYDVKM come from the germline V gene. The entry originates in a study of cytomegalovirus exposure and HLA in healthy donors. The TCR was taken from a woman aged 25 to 39 in good health and CMV-seropositive. V is TRBV28 and J is TRBJ1-2, with 9 bases matching TRBD1. The source material was PBMCs. CDR3 amino acids: CASSLDRGVYYGYTF. The CDR3 DNA follows: TGTGCCAGCAGTTTGGACAGGGGCGTTTACTATGGCTACACCTTC.